These 30 T cell receptor beta chains came from one sample sequenced in a study of response to subunit inactivated influenza vaccine. TCRdb independently ran MiXCR on the RT-PCR reads; one entry per CDR3 protein. Here the sample spans 500,000 to 600,000 distinct CDR3 sequences, about an eighth being singletons. The input for sequencing was PBMCs from blood, taken 35 to 45 days after vaccination. Receptors originate from a man aged 45-65 years who received an inactivated influenza vaccine.

J is TRBJ2-7 and V is TRBV5-4, with 13 bases fitting TRBD2. The germline gives CDR1 SGHNT, CDR2 YYREEE (reference sequence). The CDR3 is 20 residues long. V trimming: 3 bases; J trimming: 3 bases; junction bases outside the gene matches: 18. The CDR3 sequence: CASSSPTRTSGGRNVYEQYF. The CDR3 DNA reads TGTGCCAGCAGCTCTCCGACCCGGACTAGCGGGGGCCGTAACGTCTACGAGCAGTACTTC.

The V gene is TRBV20-1, the J gene TRBJ2-3; TRBD2 matches 11 bases. There are 14 residues in the CDR3. Unmatched junction bases numbered 6, after V lost 5 bases and J lost 5 bases. Germline V lookup: CDR1 DFQATT, CDR2 SNEGSKA (reference sequence). The CDR3 loop is CSALLAGAGDTQYF. In nucleotides, the CDR3 is TGCAGTGCTCTACTAGCGGGGGCTGGAGATACGCAGTATTTT.

The chain is built from TRBV7-2 and TRBJ2-7, with 11 bases identical to TRBD2. V trimming: 5 bases; J trimming: 2 bases; junction bases outside the gene matches: 2. In germline, CDR1 is SGHTA, CDR2 FQGNSA. The CDR3 is 14 amino acids. CDR3 in amino acids: CASSRLAGPYEQYF. Written as DNA, the CDR3 is TGTGCCAGCAGCCGACTAGCGGGGCCCTACGAGCAGTACTTC.

The gene calls are TRBV6-2 or TRBV6-3 and TRBJ1-2, with D uncertain. This CDR3 has 14 amino acids. CDR1 is MNHEY and CDR2 is SVGEGT in the germline V gene. V was pared by 5 bases and J by 7 bases, with 17 bases between. In DNA form, the CDR3 reads TGTGCCAGCAGTCCCGGAAGACACGGTGGTGGCTACACCTTC. Protein product: CASSPGRHGGGYTF.

The rearrangement links TRBV7-9 to TRBJ2-5; D gene ambiguous. The CDR3 loop spans 16 amino acids. Germline lookup yields CDR1 SEHNR and CDR2 FQNEAQ (reference sequence). Trimming cost V 3 bases and J 2 bases, with 16 bases left between them. The CDR3 sequence is CASSFGLSDGQETQYF. In DNA form, the CDR3 reads TGTGCCAGCAGCTTCGGCCTCTCGGATGGGCAAGAGACCCAGTACTTC.

The J gene is TRBJ1-5, the V gene TRBV20-1; no reliable D call. The CDR3 covers 14 residues. Trimming stripped 3 bases from V and 0 bases from J, with 9 bases between. Germline V gene data show CDR1 as DFQATT and CDR2 as SNEGSKA (reference sequence). The CDR3 DNA reads TGCAGTGCTAGGGAATACCATAGCAATCAGCCCCAGCATTTT. This translates into CSAREYHSNQPQHF.

This clonotype has at least ten counts. The gene calls are TRBV29-1 and TRBJ2-3; D uncertain. Germline V lookup: CDR1 SQVTM, CDR2 ANQGSEA. The V gene lost 1 base and the J gene lost 1 base, with 9 bases spanning the gap. The CDR3 runs to 14 residues. Written as DNA, the CDR3 is TGCAGCGTTGAAGGTACCGGGCGCACAGATACGCAGTATTTT. Translation: CSVEGTGRTDTQYF.

This sequence joins TRBV7-2 and TRBJ2-7, with D tentatively TRBD1 (6 bases). The V gene's germline CDR1 is SGHTA and CDR2 FQGNSA. Trimming removed 3 bases at V and 3 bases at J, with 18 bases between. The CDR3 is 16 residues long. The CDR3 protein is CASSLAGAVPFYEQYF. CDR3 nucleotides: TGTGCCAGCAGCTTGGCAGGGGCCGTACCCTTCTACGAGCAGTACTTC.

The chain recombines TRBV6-2 or TRBV6-3 with TRBJ2-5; D not certain. CDR1 is MNHEY, CDR2 SVGEGT, per germline. The CDR3 has 14 amino acids. The ends were cut back, 7 bases at V and 1 base at J, with 13 bases in the middle. The CDR3 protein is CASTSQTLQETQYF. CDR3 DNA: TGTGCCAGCACCTCACAGACACTCCAAGAGACCCAGTACTTC.

This clonotype was counted a few times. This chain connects TRBV5-8 to TRBJ1-2, with D possibly matching TRBD1 (5 bases). Germline CDR1 reads SGHTS; CDR2 reads YDEGEE. Trimming shortened V by 4 bases and J by 5 bases, and 15 bases separated the two germline ends. The CDR3 sequence is 14 residues long. CDR3 protein: CASSRPGLAYGYTF. The CDR3 coding sequence is TGTGCCAGCAGCCGCCCGGGGCTAGCGTATGGCTACACCTTC.

This clonotype was seen at least ten times. This sequence joins TRBV7-9 and TRBJ2-7, with TRBD1 identical over 9 bases. CDR1 is SEHNR, CDR2 FQNEAQ, per germline (reference sequence). V shed 1 base, J shed 3 bases, and the junction held 7 bases outside the gene matches. CDR3 length: 16 amino acids. CDR3 region: CASSLDPGQGHYEQYF. In DNA, the CDR3 is TGTGCCAGCAGCTTAGATCCGGGACAGGGACACTACGAGCAGTACTTC.

V is TRBV4-1 and J is TRBJ2-5; a weak D match, TRBD1 (6 bases). The CDR3 has 15 residues. V lost 3 bases and J 0 bases, leaving 11 bases between the germline ends. Germline CDR1 is MGHRA and CDR2 is YSYEKL. The chain's CDR3 is CASSQDRMYQETQYF. The DNA for the CDR3 is TGCGCCAGCAGCCAGGACAGAATGTACCAAGAGACCCAGTACTTC.

This clonotype was counted ten times or more. The chain combines TRBV12-3 or TRBV12-4 with TRBJ2-1; either TRBD1 or TRBD2 may supply D (5 bases each). The CDR3 sequence is 14 residues long. Trimming took off 5 bases at V and 5 bases at J, with 13 bases between the two ends. CDR3 residues: CASSPRRGHNEQFF. CDR3 DNA sequence: TGTGCCAGCAGTCCCCGCCGGGGCCACAATGAGCAGTTCTTC.

This clonotype was counted between two and nine times. The chain uses TRBV29-1 and TRBJ2-3, with D perhaps TRBD2 (7 bases). Germline lookup yields CDR1 SQVTM and CDR2 ANQGSEA. V shed 7 bases and J shed 1 base, with 18 bases lying between them. This CDR3 spans 15 amino acids. The CDR3 region is CSAKGGASGTDTQYF. As DNA, the CDR3 is TGCAGCGCCAAAGGGGGGGCGAGTGGCACAGATACGCAGTATTTT.

The V and J genes are TRBV12-3 or TRBV12-4 and TRBJ1-1, with D perhaps matching TRBD1 (6 bases). The CDR3 runs to 13 residues. Trimming left V 7 bases short and J 1 base short, with 10 bases between. CDR3: CASNPTGNTEAFF. As DNA, the CDR3 is TGTGCCAGCAACCCGACAGGGAACACTGAAGCTTTCTTT.

The V and J genes are TRBV20-1 and TRBJ2-3, with D unresolved. The CDR3 contains 12 residues. Trimming took off 3 bases at V and 4 bases at J, with 8 bases between the two ends. Per the germline V gene, CDR1 is DFQATT and CDR2 is SNEGSKA (reference sequence). CDR3 residues: CSASRDPDTQYF. In DNA form, the CDR3 reads TGCAGTGCTAGTAGAGATCCAGATACGCAGTATTTT.

The genes are TRBV11-2 and TRBJ2-1, with D possibly matching TRBD1 (5 bases). CDR3 length: 19 amino acids. Germline V lookup: CDR1 SGHAT, CDR2 FQNNGV. Trimming removed 0 bases at V and 3 bases at J, with 21 bases between. As DNA, the CDR3 is TGTGCCAGCAGCTTAGAAGGCAGGGCAGGAGCACCAAACTACAATGAGCAGTTCTTC. Protein sequence: CASSLEGRAGAPNYNEQFF.

This clonotype was detected only a few times. The V call is TRBV29-1, the J call TRBJ1-1; 7 positions agree with TRBD1. The CDR3 is made up of 13 amino acids. V shed 7 bases, J shed 0 bases, and the junction held 5 bases outside the gene matches. The germline gives CDR1 SQVTM, CDR2 ANQGSEA. The chain's CDR3 is CSAQGQLNTEAFF. The CDR3 nucleotides read TGCAGCGCCCAGGGACAGTTGAACACTGAAGCTTTCTTT.

The chain links TRBV25-1 to TRBJ1-1, with a possible D match to TRBD1 (5 bases). This CDR3 has 13 residues. Germline V gene data show CDR1 as MGHDK and CDR2 as SYGVNS. Trimming stripped 1 base from V and 4 bases from J, with 7 bases between. Written as DNA, the CDR3 is TGTGCCAGCAGTGAATTGGGGGTCACTGAAGCTTTCTTT. It codes for CASSELGVTEAFF.

This clonotype appeared a few times. The chain carries TRBV6-5 and TRBJ1-1; D is unclear. With 2 bases removed from V and 1 base from J, the gap between germline ends came to 8 bases. Germline lookup yields CDR1 MNHEY and CDR2 SVGAGI. The CDR3 length is 14 residues. CDR3 region: CASSYHLQNTEAFF. The CDR3 DNA sequence: TGTGCCAGCAGTTACCACCTCCAGAACACTGAAGCTTTCTTT.

The V and J genes are TRBV20-1 and TRBJ2-3, with a weak D call TRBD2 (6 bases). Trimming removed 5 bases at V and 2 bases at J, with 17 bases between. The CDR3 spans 15 residues. Germline V CDR1 and CDR2: DFQATT, SNEGSKA (reference sequence). In DNA, the CDR3 is TGCAGTGCTGACCTCTTCGGGAGAGCCACAGATACGCAGTATTTT. Its protein is CSADLFGRATDTQYF.

V is TRBV12-3 or TRBV12-4 and J is TRBJ2-7; D is perhaps TRBD2 (6 bases). Trimming removed 3 bases at V and 2 bases at J, with 11 bases between. The CDR3 covers 14 residues. The CDR3 nucleotides read TGTGCCAGCAGTTTGGGACTGAGGGCCTACGAGCAGTACTTC. Its translation is CASSLGLRAYEQYF.

This clonotype was recorded only once. The chain couples TRBV5-1 to TRBJ2-1; D possibly corresponds to TRBD1 (6 bases). Trimming took off 3 bases at V and 0 bases at J, with 16 bases between the two ends. Germline V gene lookup returns CDR1 SGHRS and CDR2 YFSETQ. The CDR3 loop spans 17 amino acids. The CDR3 DNA is TGCGCCAGCAGCTGGATCACAACAGGGAGCTCCTACAATGAGCAGTTCTTC. Its protein is CASSWITTGSSYNEQFF.

The chain links TRBV5-1 to TRBJ1-1; D unresolved. The CDR3 has 13 residues. Per the germline V gene, CDR1 is SGHRS and CDR2 is YFSETQ. V was clipped by 3 bases and J by 1 base, with 7 bases between them. CDR3 amino acids: CASSSSQNTEAFF. In DNA form, the CDR3 reads TGCGCCAGCAGCTCGTCACAGAACACTGAAGCTTTCTTT.

V and J are TRBV3-1 and TRBJ2-7, with 7 bases that match TRBD1. V lost 0 bases and J lost 2; bases outside the gene matches: 7. Looked up from germline, CDR1 is LGHDT and CDR2 is YNNKEL (reference sequence). The CDR3 runs to 16 residues. In nucleotides, the CDR3 is TGTGCCAGCAGCCAAGATAGCAGGGGGAGAGCCTACGAGCAGTACTTC. This encodes CASSQDSRGRAYEQYF.

This clonotype was counted at least ten times. This sequence joins TRBV5-6 and TRBJ1-5; D not resolved. V lost 0 bases and J 0 bases, leaving 4 bases between the germline ends. The CDR3 extends over 14 amino acids. The germline V gene has CDR1 SGHDT and CDR2 YYEEEE. The chain's CDR3 is CASSLGHSNQPQHF. The CDR3 DNA reads TGTGCCAGCAGCTTGGGACATAGCAATCAGCCCCAGCATTTT.

The DNA for the CDR3 is TGTGCCAGCAGCTTGGTTAACACAGATACGCAGTATTTT. Its translation: CASSLVNTDTQYF. The chain has TRBV11-2 and TRBJ2-3, with D unclear. Trimming took 3 bases from V and 2 from J, leaving 6 bases between them. CDR3 length: 13 residues. Germline-derived CDR1 and CDR2 are SGHAT and FQNNGV.

In its sample, this clonotype was seen a few times. The junction and the germline gene differ at one end; a read error may be behind it. The chain is built from TRBV11-2 and TRBJ2-7; the match to TRBD1 covers 9 bases. Germline V gene sequence: CDR1 SGHAT, CDR2 FQNNGV. This CDR3 spans 13 amino acids. The CDR3 DNA follows: TGTGCCAGCAGTCCGGGACAGGGCCAATCATTTGACTTC. This gives the protein CASSPGQGQSFDF.

This clonotype was seen a handful of times. The chain is built from TRBV2 and TRBJ2-2; 12 bases align to TRBD2. The V and J ends lost 2 bases and 7 bases, in that order; junction bases with no gene match: 5. CDR1 is SNHLY and CDR2 is FYNNEI in the germline V gene. The CDR3 has 16 residues. The CDR3 DNA sequence: TGTGCCAGCAGTGAACTAGCGGGAGGGCCAAGCGGGGAGCTGTTTTTT. This codes for CASSELAGGPSGELFF.

This clonotype was seen repeatedly, ten times or more. The CDR3: CSGGLQETQYF. The CDR3 nucleotides read TGCAGCGGCGGGCTTCAAGAGACCCAGTACTTC. V gene TRBV29-1 combines with J gene TRBJ2-5; a weak D match, TRBD2 (5 bases). Germline values: CDR1 SQVTM, CDR2 ANQGSEA. Trimming removed 7 bases from V and 2 bases from J, with 8 bases in between. The CDR3 is 11 residues long. Filled out from reference TRBV29-1 and TRBJ2-5, the complete variable domain reads SAVISQKPSRDICQRGTSLTIQCQVDSQVTMMFWYRQQPGQSLTLIATANQGSEATYESGFVIDKFPISRPNLTFSTLTVSNMSPEDSSIYLCSGGLQETQYFGPGTRLLVL.